These T cell receptor beta chains were read from a single sample in a study of a mutant IDH1 vaccine in newly diagnosed glioma. Their cognate antigens are unknown. TCRdb's table, derived via immunoSEQ multiplex PCR, lists solely in-frame clones and lacks some. The repertoire consists of about 34,000 clones, with roughly 89% occurring once and the leading ten covering approximately 12%. This specimen was PBMCs, taken from a glioma patient whose treatment included an IDH1 peptide vaccine. The source is a woman in her 30s with glioma. Each CDR3 is given with its conserved first and last residue. A D gene is named only where the DNA matches it firmly. A clone size is listed for some rows: how often the clone was seen (once, few, many), or a class if it is expanded.

- | TRBJ2-7 | TRBV7-9 | - | TGTGCCAGCCCAAGGGACGAGCAGTACTTC | CASPRDEQYF
- | TRBJ1-5 | TRBV7-8 | - | TGTGCCAGCAGCTCCAACCCCGACAGGAAAAATCAGCCCCAGCATTTT | CASSSNPDRKNQPQHF
few | TRBJ1-5 | TRBV6-1 | - | TGTGCCAGCAGTGAAGCGGGCGGACAGCCGTTAAAGCCCCAGCATTTT | CASSEAGGQPLKPQHF
- | TRBJ2-5 | TRBV6-1 | - | TGTGCCAGCAAAGCCCCCATACAAGAGACCCAGTACTTC | CASKAPIQETQYF
once | TRBJ2-7 | TRBV9 | - | TGTGCCAGCAGCGTAGATTTGGGCTCCTACGAGCAGTACTTC | CASSVDLGSYEQYF
- | TRBJ1-1 | TRBV2 | - | TGTGCCAGCAGTGAAAGTGGGCGGGGAGCTTTCTTT | CASSESGRGAFF
- | TRBJ2-5 | TRBV12-5 | - | TGTGCTAGTGGTTTCTATACAGGGTACCTCCAAGAGACCCAGTACTTC | CASGFYTGYLQETQYF
- | TRBJ2-5 | TRBV5-1 | - | TGCGCCAGCGGGGACTTCCAAGAGACCCAGTACTTC | CASGDFQETQYF
- | TRBJ1-4 | TRBV4-1 | - | TGCGCCAGCAGCCAAGCCACCGTTAATGAAAAACTGTTTTTT | CASSQATVNEKLFF
- | TRBJ2-7 | TRBV7-2 | TRBD2 | TGTGCCAGCAGCCCCTCTAGCGGGGGCGGCCACGAGCAGTACTTC | CASSPSSGGGHEQYF
- | TRBJ1-2 | TRBV7-9 | TRBD1 | TGTGCCAGCAGCTCCCGGGGACAGGGGGCTGCTAACTATGGCTACACCTTC | CASSSRGQGAANYGYTF
- | TRBJ2-5 | TRBV2 | - | TGTGCCAGCCGCAGACAGCAAGAGACCCAGTACTTC | CASRRQQETQYF